One T cell receptor beta chain is described in this entry. In the source study's methods: How many nucleated cells were present was estimated from reference gene primer amplification. Some clones are missing from TCRdb's copy, which holds only in-frame ones; the method was immunoSEQ multiplex PCR. The DNA gave D and trimming, while V, J and clone size come from that table. The sample holds tens of thousands of clones, 90% seen once. The data belong to a study of blood T cell repertoires in COVID-19. Study background: Samples representing acute and convalescent COVID-19 were sourced from the United States, Italy and Spain. From T cells, B-cell-depleted T cells, or PBMCs came the material, which was cDNA or gDNA.

This CDR3 comprises 14 residues. The V and J ends lost 1 base and 1 base respectively, with 7 bases between them. Germline V gene lookup returns CDR1 LNHDA and CDR2 SQIVND (reference sequence). The sequencing input was peripheral blood. The chain links TRBV19 to TRBJ1-1, with D maybe TRBD1 (5 bases). The source of this sequence is a man in his 70s with acute or convalescent COVID-19. The chain's CDR3 is CASSIGTSNTEAFF. The CDR3 coding sequence is TGTGCCAGTAGTATAGGGACATCGAACACTGAAGCTTTCTTT.